This T cell receptor (beta chain) is from a study of cytomegalovirus exposure and HLA in healthy donors. General study findings and limits: Several top significant clusters appeared, in a later analysis, to be linked to common viral pathogens.

A remark on this clone: As yet, its antigen is unknown.

Trimming left V 8 bases short and J 6 bases short, with 17 bases between. The CDR3 covers 13 residues. Germline V gives CDR1 SEHNR, CDR2 FQNEAQ (reference sequence). It was with 60 Vbeta and 13 Jbeta primers that the PCR ran. Sequenced by immunoSEQ multiplex PCR; TCRdb stores in-frame clones only, minus some. The sample consists of under 150,000 clones, about four fifths of them appearing once. The sequence was collected from a man aged 30-40 years in good health and CMV-seronegative. The chain combines TRBV7-9 with TRBJ2-7; possible D gene TRBD2, 5 bases. The sample consisted of PBMCs. The CDR3 sequence is CASGTDLAREQYF. The CDR3 DNA reads TGTGCCAGCGGAACCGACCTAGCTCGCGAGCAGTACTTC.